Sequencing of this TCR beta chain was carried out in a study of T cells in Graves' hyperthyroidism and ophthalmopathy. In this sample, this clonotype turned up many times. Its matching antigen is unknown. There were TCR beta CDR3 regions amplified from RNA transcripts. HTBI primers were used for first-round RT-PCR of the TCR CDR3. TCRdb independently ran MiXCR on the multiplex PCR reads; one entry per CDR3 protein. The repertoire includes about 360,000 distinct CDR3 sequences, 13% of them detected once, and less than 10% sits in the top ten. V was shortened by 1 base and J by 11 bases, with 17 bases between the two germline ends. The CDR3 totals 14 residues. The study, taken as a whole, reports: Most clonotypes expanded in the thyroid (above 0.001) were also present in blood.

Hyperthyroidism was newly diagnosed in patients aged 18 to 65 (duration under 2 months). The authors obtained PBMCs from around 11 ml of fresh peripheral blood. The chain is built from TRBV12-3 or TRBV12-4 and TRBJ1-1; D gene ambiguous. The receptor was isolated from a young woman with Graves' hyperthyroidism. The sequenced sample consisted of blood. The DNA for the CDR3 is TGTGCCAGCAGTTTAGTAAGGAGGAGGGTGGCCGCTTTCTTT. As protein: CASSLVRRRVAAFF.